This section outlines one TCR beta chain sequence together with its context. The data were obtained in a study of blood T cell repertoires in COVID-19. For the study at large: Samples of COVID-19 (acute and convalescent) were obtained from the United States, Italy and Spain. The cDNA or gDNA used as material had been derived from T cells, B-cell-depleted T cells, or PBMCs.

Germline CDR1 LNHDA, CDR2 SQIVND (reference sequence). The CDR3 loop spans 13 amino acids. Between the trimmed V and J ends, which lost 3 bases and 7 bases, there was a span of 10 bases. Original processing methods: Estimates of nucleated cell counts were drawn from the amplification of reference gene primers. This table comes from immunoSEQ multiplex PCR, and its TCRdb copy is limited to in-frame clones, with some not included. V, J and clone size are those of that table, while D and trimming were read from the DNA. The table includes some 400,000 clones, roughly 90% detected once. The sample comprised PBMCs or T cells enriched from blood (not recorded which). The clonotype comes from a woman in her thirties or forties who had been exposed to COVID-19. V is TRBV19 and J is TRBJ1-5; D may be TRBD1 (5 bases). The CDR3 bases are TGTGCCAGTAGTATTCCCGGGGGGCAGCCCCAGCATTTT. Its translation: CASSIPGGQPQHF.